This T cell receptor (beta chain) originates from a study of T cells after yellow fever vaccination. This clonotype showed up many times. Its antigen is unidentified. V lost 4 bases to trimming and J lost 2 bases, with 15 bases between them. CDR1 SGHTA and CDR2 FQGNSA come from the germline V gene. The CDR3 is 16 amino acids. The authors made TCR cDNA by 5'RACE template switching, adding a universal primer site and UMIs. TCRdb reprocessed the 5' RACE reads via MiXCR and lists one record per CDR3 protein. The data contain 300,000 to 400,000 distinct CDR3 sequences, around 13% of them singletons. Study conclusions and caveats: Highly abundant clonotypes carried over from the bulk population could end up in FACS-sorted repertoires as contaminants. Post-booster reappearance was seen for most primary-vaccination clones (just over 95% CD4, about 88% CD8).

This sequence was found in a man between 18 and 35 years old who received the YFV17D yellow fever vaccine. Sequencing used CD4+ T cells sorted from PBMCs, obtained 15 days after the yellow fever booster vaccination. The chain has TRBV7-2 and TRBJ1-3, with D maybe TRBD1 (5 bases). The DNA of the CDR3 is TGTGCCAGCAGCTCCTACAGGAGGCAGGCTGGAAACACCATATATTTT. Residues: CASSSYRRQAGNTIYF.